A selection of T cell receptor beta chains follows, all from one sample in a study of blood T cell repertoires in COVID-19. Sequencing was performed with immunoSEQ multiplex PCR; in TCRdb, only in-frame clones are kept and a portion is missing. Of approximately 290,000 clones in the sample, approximately 90% were seen once. The sample taken for sequencing was peripheral blood. Every receptor here comes from a man aged 30 to 39 with acute or convalescent COVID-19. CDR3s include the opening cysteine and the closing phenylalanine or tryptophan. The D gene is left open where the match is weak. Expanded clones are given a class, and other clones once, few, many or no size at all.

>TRBD1|once|TRBJ2-5|TRBV15
TGTGCCACCAGCATCGACAGGGTCCAAGAGACCCAGTACTTC
CATSIDRVQETQYF
>TRBD1|.|TRBJ2-1|TRBV11-2
TGTGCCAGCAGCCCAGGGGGCAATGAGCAGTTCTTC
CASSPGGNEQFF
>TRBD1|.|TRBJ1-5|TRBV19
TGTGCCAGTAGGTCTACAGGGGCCCGCAATCAGCCCCAGCATTTT
CASRSTGARNQPQHF
>.|.|TRBJ1-2|TRBV11-2
TGTGCCAGCAGCTCCGGTGTCGGAGGACGGACTAACTATGGCTACACCTTC
CASSSGVGGRTNYGYTF
>.|.|TRBJ2-2|TRBV2
TGTGCCAGCAAGGGGCTCCTTAACACCGGGGAGCTGTTTTTT
CASKGLLNTGELFF
>.|few|TRBJ1-1|TRBV5-1
TGCGCCAGCCAGGTAGGGGCCACTATGAACACTGAAGCTTTCTTT
CASQVGATMNTEAFF
>.|.|TRBJ1-3|TRBV7-9
TGTGCCAGTTCAAACTATGGTAGGGGCAGGATCTACTCTGGAAACACCATATATTTT
CASSNYGRGRIYSGNTIYF
>.|.|TRBJ1-6|TRBV12-3/TRBV12-4
TGTGCCAGCAGTTTTCCAGGGTCCCCCCTCCACTTT
CASSFPGSPLHF
>.|.|TRBJ1-1|TRBV6-4
TGTGCCAGCAGTGTCACCCCCAGGGACACTGAAGCTTTCTTT
CASSVTPRDTEAFF
>.|.|TRBJ2-1|TRBV10-3
TGTGCCATCAAACCGGGGGGCCCGTACAATGAGCAGTTCTTC
CAIKPGGPYNEQFF
>TRBD1|.|TRBJ1-2|TRBV7-9
TGTGCCAGCACCAACTCCGGGACAGGGGGCGCGGGCTATGGCTACACCTTC
CASTNSGTGGAGYGYTF
>.|.|TRBJ1-2|TRBV18
TGTGCCAGCTCACCTCGAACGAATGACAGACACTACTATGGCTACACCTTC
CASSPRTNDRHYYGYTF
>TRBD2|.|TRBJ2-1|TRBV14
TGTGCCAGCAGCCAGAGGCTGGGGGCTAGCGGGAGCTATGAGCAGTTCTTC
CASSQRLGASGSYEQFF
>.|.|TRBJ2-6|TRBV7-8
TGTGCCTCCGGCCGGGGAAGACGGGCCAACGTCCTGACTTTC
CASGRGRRANVLTF
>.|once|TRBJ1-5|TRBV7-6
TGTGCCAGCAGCTTGGGCAGGGTAGGGTATAGCAATCAGCCCCAGCATTTT
CASSLGRVGYSNQPQHF
>.|.|TRBJ2-1|TRBV28
TGTGCCAGCAGTTCACTGAGCGGGCCCTACAATGAGCAGTTCTTC
CASSSLSGPYNEQFF
>.|.|TRBJ1-4|TRBV2
TGTGCCAGCAGTGTGCAGGGAGGTGAAAAACTGTTTTTT
CASSVQGGEKLFF
>TRBD2|.|TRBJ2-5|TRBV11-2
TGTGCCAGCAGTCTACAAAGCGGGGGGGTACAAGAGACCCAGTACTTC
CASSLQSGGVQETQYF
>TRBD1|.|TRBJ2-7|TRBV30
TGTGCCGGGACAGGGGGCACTCTTTCCTACGAGCAGTACTTC
CAGTGGTLSYEQYF
>.|.|TRBJ1-6|TRBV19
TGTGCCAGTACTCCGACCTCAGCGAATTCACCCCTCCACTTT
CASTPTSANSPLHF